This passage covers 10 T cell receptor beta chains from one sample sequenced in a study of cutaneous CD30+ T cell lymphoproliferative disorder and hepatitis E. The assay was immunoSEQ multiplex PCR, and TCRdb's table has in-frame clones only and misses some. The top ten clones hold roughly 0.99% of a sample with about 7,700 clones, roughly 70% of them seen once. The sequencing input was blood. These receptors all come from a human donor with a cutaneous T cell lymphoproliferative disorder associated with hepatitis E virus.

This sequence joins TRBV2 and TRBJ1-2; 8 positions match TRBD1. CDR1 and CDR2 from the germline V gene are SNHLY and FYNNEI. Trimming at V came to 3 bases and at J to 8 bases, leaving 8 bases not matched to a gene. The CDR3 is 14 residues long. CDR3 protein: CASSDLGQGKGYTF. The DNA of the CDR3 is TGTGCCAGCAGTGACCTCGGACAGGGCAAAGGCTACACCTTC.

This clone was picked up a small number of times. This rearrangement joins TRBV5-1 to TRBJ2-7; D is possibly TRBD1 (6 bases). CDR1 and CDR2 (germline): SGHRS, YFSETQ. This CDR3 has 13 amino acids. Between the trimmed V and J ends, which lost 3 bases and 1 base, there was a span of 8 bases. This CDR3 is CASSWDISYEQYF. CDR3 DNA sequence: TGCGCCAGCAGCTGGGACATATCCTACGAGCAGTACTTC.

J is TRBJ2-3 and V is TRBV14, with D hard to call. The V gene's germline CDR1 is SGHDN and CDR2 FVKESK. This CDR3 region has 15 residues. Trimming removed 2 bases from V and 1 base from J, with 10 bases in between. In DNA form, the CDR3 reads TGTGCCAGCAGCCAATTGGGCTATCGCACAGATACGCAGTATTTT. This codes for CASSQLGYRTDTQYF.

This chain joins TRBV6-1 and TRBJ1-2; TRBD1 is a possible D gene (5 bases). V gave up 9 bases and J gave up 8 bases, with 16 bases separating them. Germline lookup yields CDR1 MNHNS and CDR2 SASEGT. The CDR3 contains 12 residues. The CDR3 DNA reads TGTGCCAGTAAAACAGGCCCTGGGGGCTACACCTTC. This translates into CASKTGPGGYTF.

This rearrangement joins TRBV30 to TRBJ2-7; 9 nucleotides match TRBD1. Germline V lookup: CDR1 GTSNPN, CDR2 SVGIG (reference sequence). V dropped 0 bases and J dropped 6; count of bases not matched to a gene: 3. This CDR3 is 13 amino acids long. Here the CDR3 reads CAWSVGQGFEQYF. As DNA, the CDR3 is TGTGCCTGGAGTGTCGGACAGGGGTTCGAGCAGTACTTC. Full variable domain (rest looked up from reference TRBV30 and TRBJ2-7): SQTIHQWPATLVQPVGSPLSLECTVEGTSNPNLYWYRQAAGRGLQLLFYSVGIGQISSEVPQNLSASRPQDRQFILSSKKLLLSDSGFYLCAWSVGQGFEQYFGPGTRLTVT.

This clone was seen a few times. The V gene is TRBV29-1, the J gene TRBJ2-4; no clear D gene. From germline, CDR1 is SQVTM and CDR2 ANQGSEA. V shed 4 bases and J shed 7 bases, with 14 bases lying between them. This CDR3 contains 13 residues. CDR3 sequence (DNA): TGCAGCGTTGGGGATTTCATGCGGAACATTCAGTACTTC. Protein product: CSVGDFMRNIQYF.

The chain joins TRBV5-6 to TRBJ2-7; D unclear. The CDR3 sequence is 13 residues long. V lost 2 bases and J lost 0, with 6 bases in between. CDR1 and CDR2 (germline): SGHDT, YYEEEE. The CDR3 sequence is CASSFRSSYEQYF. CDR3 DNA: TGTGCCAGCAGCTTTAGGAGCTCCTACGAGCAGTACTTC. The whole variable domain, filled in from reference TRBV5-6 and TRBJ2-7, reads DAGVTQSPTHLIKTRGQQVTLRCSPKSGHDTVSWYQQALGQGPQFIFQYYEEEERQRGNFPDRFSGHQFPNYSSELNVNALLLGDSALYLCASSFRSSYEQYFGPGTRLTVT.

This chain connects TRBV7-2 to TRBJ2-6, with D possibly being TRBD1 (6 bases). Germline-derived CDR1 and CDR2 are SGHTA and FQGNSA. The CDR3 runs 15 residues. The V end lost 8 bases, the J end lost 0 bases, and 11 bases lay between the germline ends. DNA of the CDR3: TGTGCCAGCTCGGGGACATACTCTGGGGCCAACGTCCTGACTTTC. Amino acids: CASSGTYSGANVLTF.

This clone was seen a single time. The chain is built from TRBV12-5 and TRBJ2-1, with a possible D match to TRBD1 (5 bases). The CDR3 is 13 amino acids. V lost 3 bases and J 6 bases, leaving 9 bases between the germline ends. Germline assignment: CDR1 LGHNT and CDR2 FRNRAP. This CDR3 is CASGLDSFNEQFF. The CDR3 bases are TGTGCTAGTGGTTTAGACAGCTTCAATGAGCAGTTCTTC.

The V gene is TRBV9, the J gene TRBJ1-2, with 12 nucleotides matching TRBD1. Losses at the gene ends were 3 bases for V and 7 bases for J; bases not matched to a gene: 7. CDR1 is SGDLS, CDR2 YYNGEE, per germline. CDR3 length: 15 amino acids. The CDR3, as DNA: TGTGCCAGCAGCGCGCCGGGACAGGGGGCAATTGGCTACACCTTC. It encodes CASSAPGQGAIGYTF.